This TCR beta chain was captured in a study of T-cell memory formation after mild COVID-19. Study-wide results and limits: Nothing showed for sure that second-wave clones peaking on day 37 were SARS-CoV-2 specific.

This clonotype was seen a handful of times. Its cognate antigen is unknown. TCRdb re-called the 5' RACE reads through MiXCR, storing one row per CDR3 protein. The table shows 50,000 or so distinct CDR3 sequences, with roughly a tenth occurring only once. Sequencing was performed on PBMCs or a T cell subset sorted from them (not recorded which). This TCR was sampled from an adult woman who had mild COVID-19 (a few samples of this study predate the infection). Cell type and time point are not known.

CDR3 amino acids: CSASRQGLDGYTF. The CDR3 coding sequence is TGCAGTGCTAGCAGACAGGGACTGGATGGCTACACCTTC. The chain joins TRBV20-1 to TRBJ1-2, with 7 nucleotides matching TRBD1. CDR1 is DFQATT and CDR2 is SNEGSKA in the germline V gene (reference sequence). Trimming removed 3 bases from V and 6 bases from J; junction bases left unmatched: 7. This CDR3 spans 13 amino acids.